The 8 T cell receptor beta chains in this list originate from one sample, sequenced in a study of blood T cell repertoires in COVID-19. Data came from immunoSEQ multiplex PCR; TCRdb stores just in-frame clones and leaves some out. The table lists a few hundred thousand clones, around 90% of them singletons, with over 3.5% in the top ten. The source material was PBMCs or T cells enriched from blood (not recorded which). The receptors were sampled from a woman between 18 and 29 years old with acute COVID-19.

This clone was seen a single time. In nucleotides, the CDR3 is TGTGCCAGTAGTCCCTCCGGACAGGGATCCTCTGGAAACACCATATATTTT. Its translation is CASSPSGQGSSGNTIYF. This chain uses TRBV19 with TRBJ1-3; 8 bases fit TRBD1. V lost 5 bases and J lost 0; bases outside the gene matches: 9. CDR1 is LNHDA, CDR2 SQIVND, per germline (reference sequence). There are 17 residues in the CDR3.

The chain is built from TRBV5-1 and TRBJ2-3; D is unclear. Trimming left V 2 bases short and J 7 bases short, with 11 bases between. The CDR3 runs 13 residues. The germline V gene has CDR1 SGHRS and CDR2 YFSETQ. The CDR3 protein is CASSFAHKNTQYF. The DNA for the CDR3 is TGCGCCAGCAGCTTTGCCCACAAGAATACGCAGTATTTT.

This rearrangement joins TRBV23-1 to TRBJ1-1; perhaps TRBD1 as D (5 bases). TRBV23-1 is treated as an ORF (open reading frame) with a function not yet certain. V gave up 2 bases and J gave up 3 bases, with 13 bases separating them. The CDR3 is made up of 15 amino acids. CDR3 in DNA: TGCGCCAGCAGTCAAAATCTAACGGGGGACACTGAAGCTTTCTTT. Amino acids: CASSQNLTGDTEAFF.

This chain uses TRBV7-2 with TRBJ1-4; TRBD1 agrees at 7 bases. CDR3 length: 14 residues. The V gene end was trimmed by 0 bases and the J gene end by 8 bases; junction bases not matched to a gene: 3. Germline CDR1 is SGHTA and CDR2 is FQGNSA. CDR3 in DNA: TGTGCCAGCAGCTTAGCCGGGACAGCCGAAAAACTGTTTTTT. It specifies CASSLAGTAEKLFF. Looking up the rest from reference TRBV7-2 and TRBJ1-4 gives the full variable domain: GAGVSQSPSNKVTEKGKDVELRCDPISGHTALYWYRQSLGQGLEFLIYFQGNSAPDKSGLPSDRFSAERTGGSVSTLTIQRTQQEDSAVYLCASSLAGTAEKLFFGSGTQLSVL.

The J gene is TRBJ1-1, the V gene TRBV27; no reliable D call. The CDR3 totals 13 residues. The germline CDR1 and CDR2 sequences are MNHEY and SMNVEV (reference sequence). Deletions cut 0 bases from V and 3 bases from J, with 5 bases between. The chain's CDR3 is CASSLSGYTEAFF. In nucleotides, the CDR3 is TGTGCCAGCAGTTTATCGGGCTACACTGAAGCTTTCTTT.

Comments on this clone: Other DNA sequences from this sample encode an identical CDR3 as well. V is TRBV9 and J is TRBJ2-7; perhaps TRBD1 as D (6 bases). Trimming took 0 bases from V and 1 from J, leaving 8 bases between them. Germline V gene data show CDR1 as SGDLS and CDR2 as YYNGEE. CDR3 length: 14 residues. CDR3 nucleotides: TGTGCCAGCAGCGTAGGAGACAGGTCCTACGAGCAGTACTTC. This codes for CASSVGDRSYEQYF.

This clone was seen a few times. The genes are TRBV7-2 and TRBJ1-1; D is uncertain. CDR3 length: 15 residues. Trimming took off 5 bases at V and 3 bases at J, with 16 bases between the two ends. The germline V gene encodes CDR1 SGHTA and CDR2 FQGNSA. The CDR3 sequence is CASSPRGWWDTEAFF. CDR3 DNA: TGTGCCAGCAGCCCGCGAGGGTGGTGGGACACTGAAGCTTTCTTT. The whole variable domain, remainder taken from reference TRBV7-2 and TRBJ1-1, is GAGVSQSPSNKVTEKGKDVELRCDPISGHTALYWYRQSLGQGLEFLIYFQGNSAPDKSGLPSDRFSAERTGGSVSTLTIQRTQQEDSAVYLCASSPRGWWDTEAFFGQGTRLTVV.

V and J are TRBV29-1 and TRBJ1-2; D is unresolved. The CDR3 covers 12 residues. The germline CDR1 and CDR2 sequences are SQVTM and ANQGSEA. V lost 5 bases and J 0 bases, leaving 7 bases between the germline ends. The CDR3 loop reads CSVQLANYGYTF. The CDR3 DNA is TGCAGCGTTCAGCTAGCTAACTATGGCTACACCTTC.